The count of the clone carrying this T cell receptor (beta chain) is one. This entry comes from a study of blood T cell repertoires in COVID-19. The CDR3 contains 12 residues. CDR1 and CDR2 (germline): GTSNPN, SVGIG (reference sequence). With 0 bases removed from V and 6 bases from J, the gap between germline ends came to 6 bases. Method: immunoSEQ multiplex PCR; TCRdb's copy keeps in-frame clones and lacks some. The repertoire holds 200,000 to 300,000 clones, 80% to 90% seen once, with over 2.5% in the top ten. Sequencing input: PBMCs or T cells enriched from blood (not recorded which). The chain has TRBV30 and TRBJ1-5, with unresolved D. This TCR was recovered from a woman aged 40 to 50 who had been exposed to COVID-19. This CDR3 is CAWSVLSQPQHF. The DNA of the CDR3 is TGTGCCTGGAGTGTACTGAGTCAGCCCCAGCATTTT.